This entry lists 7 T cell receptor beta chains sequenced from one sample in a study of OX40 agonist ivuxolimab in advanced cancers. Sequenced by immunoSEQ multiplex PCR; TCRdb stores in-frame clones only, minus some. The data contain around 29,000 clones, about 85% of them singletons. The specimen was CD4+ or CD8+ T cells sorted from blood, collected in a trial of the OX40 agonist ivuxolimab. These receptors all stem from an adult with an advanced solid tumor such as melanoma, head and neck, liver or kidney cancer.

The rearrangement uses TRBV19 and TRBJ1-5; TRBD1 matches 8 bases. The germline V gene encodes CDR1 LNHDA and CDR2 SQIVND (reference sequence). The CDR3 loop spans 13 amino acids. V shed 3 bases and J 9 bases; nucleotides not matched to a gene: 4. The CDR3 is CASSMGQARPQHF. The CDR3 region has the DNA TGTGCCAGTAGTATGGGACAGGCGCGGCCCCAGCATTTT.

Of note for this clone: Germline and junction disagree at one end, which may indicate a read error. The chain carries TRBV5-4 and TRBJ2-7; D call uncertain. Germline values: CDR1 SGHNT, CDR2 YYREEE (reference sequence). The length of the CDR3 is 14 residues. CDR3: CASSQAFSPDEQYF. CDR3 DNA: TGCGCCAGCAGCCAAGCGTTCAGCCCTGACGAGCAGTACTTC.

This clone was counted once. The chain has TRBV5-3 and TRBJ1-2; D possibly corresponds to TRBD1 (5 bases). TRBV5-3 falls under the ORF class, with uncertain function. This CDR3 has 14 amino acids. V was clipped by 0 bases and J by 4 bases, with 10 bases between them. The CDR3 spells CARSLEDRSYGYTF. The CDR3 bases are TGTGCCAGAAGCTTGGAAGACAGATCCTATGGCTACACCTTC.

V and J are TRBV7-2 and TRBJ2-3, with D tentatively TRBD2 (5 bases). Trimming removed 1 base from V and 0 bases from J, with 5 bases in between. The CDR3 is made up of 14 amino acids. CDR1 and CDR2 (germline): SGHTA, FQGNSA. The CDR3 is CASSLVASTDTQYF. The CDR3 DNA reads as TGTGCCAGCAGCTTAGTAGCGAGCACAGATACGCAGTATTTT. The full variable domain, with the rest looked up from reference TRBV7-2 and TRBJ2-3, is GAGVSQSPSNKVTEKGKDVELRCDPISGHTALYWYRQSLGQGLEFLIYFQGNSAPDKSGLPSDRFSAERTGGSVSTLTIQRTQQEDSAVYLCASSLVASTDTQYFGPGTRLTVL.

This chain joins TRBV10-2 and TRBJ2-7; D is unclear. The V gene lost 10 bases and the J gene lost 0 bases, with 13 bases spanning the gap. This CDR3 has 13 amino acids. Germline CDR1 is WSHSY and CDR2 is SAAADI. CDR3 sequence (DNA): TGCGCCACCCAGGACCTCAGCTCCTACGAGCAGTACTTC. Its translation is CATQDLSSYEQYF.

The chain recombines TRBV10-3 with TRBJ2-3; a weak D match, TRBD1 (6 bases). The ends were cut back, 3 bases at V and 5 bases at J, with 12 bases in the middle. The germline V gene has CDR1 ENHRY and CDR2 SYGVKD. This CDR3 is built from 14 residues. The DNA for the CDR3 is TGTGCCATCAGTGAAACAGGGTATAAAGATACGCAGTATTTT. The encoded protein is CAISETGYKDTQYF.

The V gene is TRBV11-2, the J gene TRBJ1-2, with unresolved D. The CDR3 consists of 16 residues. The V end lost 3 bases, the J end lost 3 bases, and 17 bases lay between the germline ends. CDR1 and CDR2 from the germline V gene are SGHAT and FQNNGV. CDR3 in DNA: TGTGCCAGCAGCTTGAACACAGTTTTCAGTGACTATGGCTACACCTTC. Encoded protein: CASSLNTVFSDYGYTF.